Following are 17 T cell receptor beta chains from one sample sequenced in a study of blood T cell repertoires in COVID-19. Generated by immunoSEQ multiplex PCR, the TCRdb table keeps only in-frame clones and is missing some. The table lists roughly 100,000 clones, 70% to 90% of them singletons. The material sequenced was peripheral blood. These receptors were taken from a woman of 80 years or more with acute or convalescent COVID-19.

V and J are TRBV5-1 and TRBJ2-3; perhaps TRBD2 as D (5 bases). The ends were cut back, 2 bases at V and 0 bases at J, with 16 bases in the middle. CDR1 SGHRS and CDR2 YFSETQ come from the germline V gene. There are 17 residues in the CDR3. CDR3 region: CASSLPTPGKSTDTQYF. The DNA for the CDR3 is TGCGCCAGCAGCTTACCCACTCCGGGAAAAAGCACAGATACGCAGTATTTT.

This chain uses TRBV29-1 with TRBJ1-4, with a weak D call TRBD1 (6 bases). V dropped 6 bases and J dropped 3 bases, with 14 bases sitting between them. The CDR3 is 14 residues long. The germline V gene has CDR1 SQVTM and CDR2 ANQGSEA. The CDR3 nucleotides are TGCAGCGTAGCTACAGGGATGGCTAATGAAAAACTGTTTTTT. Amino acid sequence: CSVATGMANEKLFF.

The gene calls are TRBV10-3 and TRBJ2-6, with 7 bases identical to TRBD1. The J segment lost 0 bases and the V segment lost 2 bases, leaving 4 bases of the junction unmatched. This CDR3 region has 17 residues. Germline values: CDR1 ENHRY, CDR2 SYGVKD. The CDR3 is CAISEQGVLSGANVLTF. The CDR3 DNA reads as TGTGCCATCAGTGAGCAGGGGGTACTCTCTGGGGCCAACGTCCTGACTTTC.

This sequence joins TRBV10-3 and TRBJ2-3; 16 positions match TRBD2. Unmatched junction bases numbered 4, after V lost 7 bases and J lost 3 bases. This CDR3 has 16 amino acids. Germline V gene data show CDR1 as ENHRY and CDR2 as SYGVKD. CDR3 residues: CAINPGLAGGTDTQYF. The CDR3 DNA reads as TGTGCCATCAATCCGGGACTAGCGGGGGGGACAGATACGCAGTATTTT.

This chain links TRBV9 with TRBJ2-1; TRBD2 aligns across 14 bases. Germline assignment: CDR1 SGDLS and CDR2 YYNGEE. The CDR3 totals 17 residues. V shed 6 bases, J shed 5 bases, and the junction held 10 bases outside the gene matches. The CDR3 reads CASKRGTSGGRDNEQFF. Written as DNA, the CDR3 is TGTGCCAGCAAGCGCGGGACTAGCGGGGGCCGGGACAATGAGCAGTTCTTC.

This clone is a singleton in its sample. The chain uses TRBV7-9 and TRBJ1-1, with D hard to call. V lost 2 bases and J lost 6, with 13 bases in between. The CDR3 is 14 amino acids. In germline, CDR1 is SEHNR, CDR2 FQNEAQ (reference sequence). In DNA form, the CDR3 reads TGTGCCAGCAGCTTACCGTCCGCGATCGCTGAAGCTTTCTTT. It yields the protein CASSLPSAIAEAFF.

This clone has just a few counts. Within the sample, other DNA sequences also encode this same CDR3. The CDR3 protein is CASSSRGNTEAFF. CDR3 nucleotide sequence: TGTGCCAGCAGTAGCAGGGGGAACACTGAAGCTTTCTTT. The rearrangement uses TRBV2 and TRBJ1-1; the D gene is possibly TRBD1 (6 bases). Trimming took 5 bases from V and 1 from J, leaving 8 bases between them. Germline V gene sequence: CDR1 SNHLY, CDR2 FYNNEI. This CDR3 spans 13 amino acids.

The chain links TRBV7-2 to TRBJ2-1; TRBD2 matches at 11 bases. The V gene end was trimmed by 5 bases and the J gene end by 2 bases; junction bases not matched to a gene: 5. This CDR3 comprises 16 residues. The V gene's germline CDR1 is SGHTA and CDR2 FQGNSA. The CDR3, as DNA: TGTGCCAGCAGCGCCCTAGCGGGGGGCCCCTACAATGAGCAGTTCTTC. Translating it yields CASSALAGGPYNEQFF.

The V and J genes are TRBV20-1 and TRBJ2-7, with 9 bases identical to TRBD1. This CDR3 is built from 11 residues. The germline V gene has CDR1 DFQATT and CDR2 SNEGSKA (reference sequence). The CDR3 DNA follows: TGCAGCCTGACAGGGGGTGGGGAGCAGTACTTC. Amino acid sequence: CSLTGGGEQYF.

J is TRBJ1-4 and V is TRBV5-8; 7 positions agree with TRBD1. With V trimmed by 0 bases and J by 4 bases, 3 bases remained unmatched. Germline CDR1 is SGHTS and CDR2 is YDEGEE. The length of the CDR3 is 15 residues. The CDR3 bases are TGTGCCAGCAGCTTGGACAGGGGACATAATGAAAAACTGTTTTTT. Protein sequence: CASSLDRGHNEKLFF.

In DNA, the CDR3 is TGTGCCAGCAGTTACTCGAAGGTCGCGGCTAACACCATATATTTT. Its protein product is CASSYSKVAANTIYF. J is TRBJ1-3 and V is TRBV6-5; no firm D call. Germline V CDR1 and CDR2: MNHEY, SVGAGI. Trimming took off 0 bases at V and 7 bases at J, with 13 bases between the two ends. CDR3 size: 15 residues.

The CDR3 DNA reads as TGTGCCACCAGCGCGAACGCGCGAAACACCGGGGAGCTGTTTTTT. It yields the protein CATSANARNTGELFF. The chain has TRBV24-1 and TRBJ2-2; D call uncertain. The V end was cut by 7 bases, the J end by 2 bases, with 13 bases between. Germline CDR1 is KGHDR and CDR2 is SFDVKD. The CDR3 is 15 residues long.

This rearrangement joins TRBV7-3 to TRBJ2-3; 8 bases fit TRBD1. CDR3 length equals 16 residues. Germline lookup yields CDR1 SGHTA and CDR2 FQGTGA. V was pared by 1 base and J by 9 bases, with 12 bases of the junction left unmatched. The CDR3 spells CASSLNFGTGKETQYF. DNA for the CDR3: TGTGCCAGCAGCTTAAATTTTGGGACAGGAAAGGAGACGCAGTATTTT.

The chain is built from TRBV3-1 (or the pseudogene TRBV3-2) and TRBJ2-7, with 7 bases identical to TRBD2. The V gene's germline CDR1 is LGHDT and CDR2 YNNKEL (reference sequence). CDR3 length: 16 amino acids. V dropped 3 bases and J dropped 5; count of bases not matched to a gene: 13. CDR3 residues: CASSHRTGLVGDEQYF. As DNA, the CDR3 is TGTGCCAGCAGCCACAGGACCGGACTAGTGGGCGACGAGCAGTACTTC.

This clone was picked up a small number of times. This CDR3 reads CASRAELAGPQETQYF. The CDR3 DNA follows: TGTGCCAGCAGGGCTGAACTAGCGGGGCCCCAAGAGACCCAGTACTTC. The rearrangement joins TRBV5-4 to TRBJ2-5; 10 bases fit TRBD2. The CDR3 extends over 16 amino acids. Germline V gene lookup returns CDR1 SGHNT and CDR2 YYREEE (reference sequence). V shed 5 bases and J 1 base; nucleotides not matched to a gene: 8.

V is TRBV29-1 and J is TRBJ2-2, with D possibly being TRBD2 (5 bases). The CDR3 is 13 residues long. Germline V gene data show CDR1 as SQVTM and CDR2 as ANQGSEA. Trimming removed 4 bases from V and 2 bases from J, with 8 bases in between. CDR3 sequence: CSVVRGNTGELFF. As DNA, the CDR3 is TGCAGCGTTGTACGGGGAAACACCGGGGAGCTGTTTTTT.

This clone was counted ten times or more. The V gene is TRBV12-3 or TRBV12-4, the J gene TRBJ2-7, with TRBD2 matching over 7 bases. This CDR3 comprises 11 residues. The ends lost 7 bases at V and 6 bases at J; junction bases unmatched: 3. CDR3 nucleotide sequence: TGTGCCAGCACCCCGGGGGGCGAGCAGTACTTC. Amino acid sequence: CASTPGGEQYF.